These 24 T cell receptor beta chains share one sample of origin, sequenced in a study of cytomegalovirus exposure and HLA in healthy donors. In the PCR, 60 Vbeta and 13 Jbeta primers were used. Measured with immunoSEQ multiplex PCR; TCRdb has only the in-frame clones, and not every one. Here the sample spans about 91,000 clones, around 78% being singletons. The sequenced sample consisted of PBMCs. These receptors were collected from a male donor in good health and CMV-seropositive.

In the case of this clone: An end of the junction does not agree with germline; a read error may underlie this. In DNA, the CDR3 is TGTGCCTACCGGACAGCCTCTGGAAACACCGTATATTTT. It specifies CAYRTASGNTVYF. The chain has TRBV30 and TRBJ1-3, with a weak D call TRBD1 (6 bases). This CDR3 contains 13 residues. Germline CDR1 reads GTSNPN; CDR2 reads SVGIG (reference sequence). Full variable domain (rest looked up from reference TRBV30 and TRBJ1-3): SQTIHQWPATLVQPVGSPLSLECTVEGTSNPNLYWYRQAAGRGLQLLFYSVGIGQISSEVPQNLSASRPQDRQFILSSKKLLLSDSGFYLCAYRTASGNTVYFGEGSWLTVV.

The rearrangement links TRBV21-1 to TRBJ1-4. TRBV21-1 is reported as a pseudogene. The CDR3 runs 15 residues. The DNA for the CDR3 is TGTGCCAGCAGCAAAGTACCGCCGGGAAATGAAAAACTGTTTTTT. It translates to CASSKVPPGNEKLFF.

The sample holds a few counts of this clone. The chain carries TRBV11-3 and TRBJ2-2; 8 bases match TRBD2. The CDR3 totals 18 residues. With 0 bases clipped from V and 3 bases from J, the junction kept 9 bases outside the gene matches. Germline CDR1 and CDR2: SGHNT and YENEEA. The CDR3 is CASSLDRFNGGDTGELFF. As DNA, the CDR3 is TGTGCCAGCAGCTTAGATCGTTTCAACGGGGGGGACACCGGGGAGCTGTTTTTT.

V gene TRBV27 combines with J gene TRBJ2-1, with 14 bases aligning to TRBD2. Per the germline V gene, CDR1 is MNHEY and CDR2 is SMNVEV (reference sequence). There are 17 residues in the CDR3. The V gene end was trimmed by 6 bases and the J gene end by 2 bases; junction bases not matched to a gene: 6. CDR3 amino acids: CASSAGTSGSPYNEQFF. DNA of the CDR3: TGTGCCAGCAGCGCCGGGACTAGCGGGAGTCCCTACAATGAGCAGTTCTTC.

The chain uses TRBV28 and TRBJ1-5, with TRBD1 matching over 7 bases. Germline V gene lookup returns CDR1 MDHEN and CDR2 SYDVKM. Trimming took 3 bases from V and 4 from J; bases not matched to a gene: 9. The CDR3 is 16 residues long. The CDR3: CASSLWTGRGNQPQHF. CDR3 nucleotides: TGTGCCAGCAGTTTGTGGACAGGAAGGGGGAATCAGCCCCAGCATTTT. Combining the CDR3 with reference TRBV28 and TRBJ1-5 gives the whole variable domain DVKVTQSSRYLVKRTGEKVFLECVQDMDHENMFWYRQDPGLGLRLIYFSYDVKMKEKGDIPEGYSVSREKKERFSLILESASTNQTSMYLCASSLWTGRGNQPQHFGDGTRLSIL.

The chain carries TRBV7-2 and TRBJ2-6, with TRBD2 identical over 12 bases. The CDR3 is 17 residues long. Germline values: CDR1 SGHTA, CDR2 FQGNSA. J gave up 3 bases and V 5 bases, and 5 bases lay outside the gene matches. The CDR3 sequence is CASSMTSGRGGANVLTF. The CDR3, as DNA: TGTGCCAGCAGCATGACTAGCGGGAGAGGTGGGGCCAACGTCCTGACTTTC.

This clone was recorded only once. The chain combines TRBV5-1 with TRBJ2-1; 8 bases align to TRBD1. Trimming at V came to 7 bases and at J to 6 bases, leaving 3 bases not matched to a gene. Germline-derived CDR1 and CDR2 are SGHRS and YFSETQ. This CDR3 region has 12 residues. The DNA of the CDR3 is TGCGCCAGCCAGGGACAGGTCAATGAGCAGTTCTTC. Amino acid sequence: CASQGQVNEQFF.

The chain is built from TRBV5-1 and TRBJ1-2, with TRBD1 matching 7 bases. Per germline, CDR1 SGHRS and CDR2 YFSETQ. V gave up 4 bases and J gave up 1 base; unmatched junction bases: 7. This CDR3 spans 15 amino acids. The CDR3 DNA follows: TGCGCCAGCAGCCCGGGGACAGAGCTTAACTATGGCTACACCTTC. This gives the protein CASSPGTELNYGYTF.

The chain is built from TRBV30 and TRBJ2-2; a possible D gene is TRBD2 (6 bases). The V end was cut by 4 bases, the J end by 2 bases, with 23 bases between. The CDR3 is made up of 18 amino acids. Looked up from germline, CDR1 is GTSNPN and CDR2 is SVGIG (reference sequence). The CDR3 protein is CAWKKGGVGPFNTGELFF. The CDR3 DNA follows: TGTGCCTGGAAGAAAGGAGGGGTCGGACCCTTTAACACCGGGGAGCTGTTTTTT.

The V call is TRBV5-8, the J call TRBJ1-5; TRBD1 might be the D (6 bases). Germline-derived CDR1 and CDR2 are SGHTS and YDEGEE. Trimming took 4 bases from V and 7 from J, leaving 18 bases between them. The CDR3 spans 15 residues. The CDR3 nucleotides read TGTGCCAGCAGCCCACAGGGCTTATATGGACAGCCCCAGCATTTT. Translation gives CASSPQGLYGQPQHF.

Only a few counts were recorded for this clone. This chain connects TRBV6-5 to TRBJ2-2, with TRBD1 as a possible D gene (7 bases). The CDR3 runs 14 residues. V lost 6 bases, J lost 4 bases, and 12 bases lay in between. In germline, CDR1 is MNHEY, CDR2 SVGAGI. The DNA of the CDR3 is TGTGCCAGCAGAACAGGGGACTTCACCGGGGAGCTGTTTTTT. This translates into CASRTGDFTGELFF.

The V and J genes are TRBV5-8 and TRBJ1-2; D is unresolved. The CDR3 is made up of 13 amino acids. Germline CDR1 reads SGHTS; CDR2 reads YDEGEE. V shed 3 bases and J shed 7 bases, with 13 bases lying between them. CDR3 nucleotide sequence: TGTGCCAGCAGCTCCCAGAGGGCGACTGGCTACACCTTC. Protein: CASSSQRATGYTF.

This clone has just a few counts. V gene TRBV5-4 combines with J gene TRBJ1-1; no clear D. There are 13 residues in the CDR3. V was pared by 1 base and J by 1 base, with 5 bases between. CDR1 and CDR2 from the germline V gene are SGHNT and YYREEE (reference sequence). In DNA form, the CDR3 reads TGTGCCAGCAGCTTGCGAGAGAACACTGAAGCTTTCTTT. Translated: CASSLRENTEAFF. The full variable domain, rest sourced from reference TRBV5-4 and TRBJ1-1, is ETGVTQSPTHLIKTRGQQVTLRCSSQSGHNTVSWYQQALGQGPQFIFQYYREEENGRGNFPPRFSGLQFPNYSSELNVNALELDDSALYLCASSLRENTEAFFGQGTRLTVV.

The chain joins TRBV30 to TRBJ1-5; D not certain. Germline V gives CDR1 GTSNPN, CDR2 SVGIG (reference sequence). V shed 2 bases and J shed 5 bases, with 10 bases lying between them. This CDR3 has 13 residues. The CDR3 nucleotides are TGTGCCTGGAGTCTGGGGAGGGATCAGCCCCAGCATTTT. Translation gives CAWSLGRDQPQHF.

The CDR3 is CASSLRGSGGKHTEAFF. The CDR3 region has the DNA TGCGCCAGCAGCTTGCGGGGGAGTGGGGGAAAGCACACTGAAGCTTTCTTT. The gene calls are TRBV5-1 and TRBJ1-1; maybe TRBD1 (5 bases). Trimming took off 1 base at V and 3 bases at J, with 19 bases between the two ends. Looked up from germline, CDR1 is SGHRS and CDR2 is YFSETQ. The CDR3 consists of 17 residues.

The gene calls are TRBV19 and TRBJ2-4, with TRBD1 matching 8 bases. Germline assignment: CDR1 LNHDA and CDR2 SQIVND (reference sequence). The CDR3 contains 14 residues. V shed 5 bases, J shed 8 bases, and the junction held 8 bases outside the gene matches. CDR3 nucleotide sequence: TGTGCCAGTAGTGATTGGACAGGGCCGGACATTCAGTACTTC. Translated: CASSDWTGPDIQYF.

This chain connects TRBV5-6 to TRBJ2-1, with D unresolved. Germline-derived CDR1 and CDR2 are SGHDT and YYEEEE. Trimming took 3 bases from V and 7 from J, leaving 11 bases between them. This CDR3 is built from 13 residues. The CDR3, as DNA: TGTGCCAGCAGCTCAACGTTGAGGAATGAGCAGTTCTTC. This sequence encodes CASSSTLRNEQFF.

This clone was recorded a few times. This chain links TRBV5-1 with TRBJ2-1, with 7 bases matching TRBD2. There are 16 residues in the CDR3. J lost 4 bases, V lost 0 bases, and 7 bases had no gene match. Germline values: CDR1 SGHRS, CDR2 YFSETQ. The CDR3 nucleotides read TGCGCCAGCAGCTTGGTTGGGAGGGCTACGTACAATGAGCAGTTCTTC. This gives the protein CASSLVGRATYNEQFF.

The chain links TRBV5-4 to TRBJ2-7; D possibly corresponds to TRBD2 (5 bases). Germline loops: CDR1 SGHNT, CDR2 YYREEE (reference sequence). CDR3 length equals 14 residues. With 4 bases removed from V and 3 bases from J, the gap between germline ends came to 14 bases. The CDR3 protein is CASSKKRQDYEQYF. CDR3 sequence (DNA): TGTGCCAGCAGCAAGAAGCGGCAGGACTACGAGCAGTACTTC.

This chain joins TRBV5-4 and TRBJ1-1, with TRBD1 as a possible D gene (6 bases). Germline CDR1 SGHNT, CDR2 YYREEE (reference sequence). The V and J ends lost 5 bases and 5 bases respectively, with 7 bases between them. The CDR3 sequence is 11 residues long. The CDR3 sequence: CASSRGTEAFF. The CDR3 region has the DNA TGTGCCAGCAGTAGGGGGACTGAAGCTTTCTTT.

The rearrangement joins TRBV29-1 to TRBJ2-5; no clear D gene. The J call may not be correct, given that the DNA end is closer to TRBJ2-7. Germline V gene lookup returns CDR1 SQVTM and CDR2 ANQGSEA. This CDR3 spans 13 amino acids. As DNA, the CDR3 is TGCAGCGTTGTTACCCTTTTCTTGAACGAGCAGTACTTC. Translation: CSVVTLFLNEQYF.

The V gene is TRBV30, the J gene TRBJ1-5; no reliable D call. V was shortened by 1 base and J by 6 bases, with 19 bases between the two germline ends. The CDR3 is 16 amino acids. The germline gives CDR1 GTSNPN, CDR2 SVGIG (reference sequence). The CDR3 bases are TGTGCCTGGAGTGGGGCACGAGGGCATGAGGGTCAGCCCCAGCATTTT. Encoded protein: CAWSGARGHEGQPQHF.

With respect to this clone: It is likely a read error, because the conserved phenylalanine at the end of the CDR3 is missing. This chain links TRBV29-1 with TRBJ1-1, with D tentatively TRBD1 (5 bases). V dropped 6 bases and J dropped 1 base, with 18 bases sitting between them. In germline, CDR1 is SQVTM, CDR2 ANQGSEA. This CDR3 has 15 amino acids. The CDR3 coding sequence is TGCAGCGTACTCAGGGCCGGGGGGTGGAACACTGAAGCTTTCGTT. Translated, it gives CSVLRAGGWNTEAFV.

This clone was observed a handful of times. The chain carries TRBV19 and TRBJ2-7; perhaps TRBD1 as D (5 bases). V dropped 7 bases and J dropped 2 bases, with 12 bases sitting between them. The CDR3 is made up of 13 amino acids. The germline CDR1 and CDR2 sequences are LNHDA and SQIVND (reference sequence). The CDR3 here is CASKGAETYEQYF. DNA for the CDR3: TGTGCCAGTAAAGGGGCGGAGACCTACGAGCAGTACTTC.